This TCR beta chain stems from a study of blood T cell repertoires in COVID-19. Germline-derived CDR1 and CDR2 are SGHDT and YYEEEE. The CDR3 length is 18 residues. Trimming removed 1 base at V and 4 bases at J, with 20 bases between. The assay was immunoSEQ multiplex PCR, and TCRdb's table has in-frame clones only and misses some. Here the sample spans tens of thousands of clones, around 84% being singletons. Sequencing was performed on peripheral blood. The V and J genes are TRBV5-6 and TRBJ2-2; possibly TRBD1 for D (6 bases). The source of this sequence is a man between 60 and 70 years old with acute or convalescent COVID-19. The CDR3 nucleotides are TGTGCCAGCAGCTTGAAACTCAGGGGCCCCGCGACCACCGGGGAGCTGTTTTTT. Translated: CASSLKLRGPATTGELFF.